This T cell receptor (beta chain) was recovered during a study of response to subunit inactivated influenza vaccine. Study observations and caveats: Researchers suggested that each seasonal influenza vaccination recruits few new T cells.

The CDR3 sequence is 15 residues long. V was shortened by 6 bases and J by 0 bases, with 16 bases between the two germline ends. CDR1 is SQVTM, CDR2 ANQGSEA, per germline. This clonotype was counted only a few times. Its target is not known. Each CDR3 protein is one row after TCRdb ran MiXCR on the RT-PCR reads. The data hold roughly 670,000 distinct CDR3 sequences, with approximately 14% observed a single time. The sequence was collected from a man in his fifties who received an inactivated influenza vaccine. The chain couples TRBV29-1 to TRBJ2-3; D remains ambiguous. The sample consisted of PBMCs from blood, taken approximately 15 days before vaccination. CDR3 sequence (DNA): TGCAGCGTCCCCACCCTCGCGCTTAGCACAGATACGCAGTATTTT. Its translation: CSVPTLALSTDTQYF.